The 12 T cell receptor beta chains listed next were all sequenced from one sample in a study of beta chain features in type 1 diabetes. The entirety of the isolated RNA underwent reverse transcription, so expressed TCRB transcripts were sequenced. The table came from immunoSEQ multiplex PCR; TCRdb's copy has only in-frame clones and leaves some out. The data hold roughly 150,000 clones, with approximately 8.8% observed a single time. General study results and limits: TCRB CDR3s were moderately but significantly shorter in Type 1 diabetes patients in all four CD4+ subsets.

Antigens of these TCRs are unknown. The sample comprised central memory CD4+ T cells from blood. The receptors here all came from a woman aged 30 to 39 with type 1 diabetes.

The rearrangement links TRBV6-5 to TRBJ1-2; TRBD1 matches 7 bases. The CDR3 loop spans 13 amino acids. Germline CDR1 reads MNHEY; CDR2 reads SVGAGI. V gave up 5 bases and J gave up 5 bases; unmatched junction bases: 5. The CDR3 region has the DNA TGTGCCAGCAGTGAGGGGGCGCAGTATGGCTACACCTTC. Translation gives CASSEGAQYGYTF.

There are a few counts of this clone. The genes are TRBV15 and TRBJ1-2, with D possibly TRBD1 on 5 matching bases. Germline V gene data show CDR1 as LNHNV and CDR2 as YYDKDF (reference sequence). V lost 1 base and J 6 bases, leaving 15 bases between the germline ends. The CDR3 has 15 residues. The DNA of the CDR3 is TGTGCCACCAGCAGAGTTTTTCAGGGCCGGGATGGCTACACCTTC. Its protein product is CATSRVFQGRDGYTF.

The chain has TRBV9 and TRBJ2-5; possibly TRBD2 for D (5 bases). The CDR3 loop spans 13 amino acids. V shed 3 bases and J shed 1 base, with 7 bases lying between them. The germline CDR1 and CDR2 sequences are SGDLS and YYNGEE. The CDR3 nucleotides read TGTGCCAGCAGCGACCGGGGCCAAGAGACCCAGTACTTC. Encoded protein: CASSDRGQETQYF. Variable domain in full (rest from reference TRBV9 and TRBJ2-5): DSGVTQTPKHLITATGQRVTLRCSPRSGDLSVYWYQQSLDQGLQFLIQYYNGEERAKGNILERFSAQQFPDLHSELNLSSLELGDSALYFCASSDRGQETQYFGPGTRLLVL.

This clone was detected only a few times. The chain carries TRBV7-9 and TRBJ2-3; TRBD2 aligns across 8 bases. CDR3 length: 16 residues. V trimming: 7 bases; J trimming: 5 bases; junction bases outside the gene matches: 14. Germline CDR1 SEHNR, CDR2 FQNEAQ (reference sequence). In nucleotides, the CDR3 is TGTGCCAGCACCTTTGGTAATAGCGGGGATGTAGATACGCAGTATTTT. Its protein product is CASTFGNSGDVDTQYF.

The chain is built from TRBV4-1 and TRBJ1-4, with D maybe TRBD1 (5 bases). Germline V gives CDR1 MGHRA, CDR2 YSYEKL. The V end was cut by 0 bases, the J end by 7 bases, with 15 bases between. The CDR3 has 16 amino acids. CDR3 sequence: CASSQENRGSGEKLFF. The DNA for the CDR3 is TGCGCCAGCAGCCAAGAAAATCGGGGGTCTGGTGAAAAACTGTTTTTT.

Comments on this clone: This may be a read error: a much more frequent sequence differs by one nucleotide. The chain links TRBV6-5 to TRBJ2-2; D gene unclear. Per germline, CDR1 MNHEY and CDR2 SVGAGI. Trimming took off 6 bases at V and 4 bases at J, with 6 bases between the two ends. The CDR3 loop spans 12 amino acids. The CDR3 nucleotides read TGTGCCAGCAGGACGGGCACCGGGGAGCTGTTTTTT. Translation: CASRTGTGELFF.

This chain connects TRBV5-1 to TRBJ2-7; possibly TRBD1 for D (6 bases). Germline CDR1 is SGHRS and CDR2 is YFSETQ. Deletions cut 3 bases from V and 5 bases from J, with 15 bases between. CDR3 length equals 14 residues. CDR3 nucleotides: TGCGCCAGCAGCTCCCAGCGCTCAGGGGACGAGCAGTACTTC. Protein product: CASSSQRSGDEQYF. Full variable domain (rest looked up from reference TRBV5-1 and TRBJ2-7): KAGVTQTPRYLIKTRGQQVTLSCSPISGHRSVSWYQQTPGQGLQFLFEYFSETQRNKGNFPGRFSGRQFSNSRSEMNVSTLELGDSALYLCASSSQRSGDEQYFGPGTRLTVT.

This clone came up a few times. This chain links TRBV7-3 with TRBJ2-4; 9 bases match TRBD2. The V segment lost 5 bases and the J segment 15 bases; nucleotides outside the gene matches: 14. CDR1 and CDR2 from the germline V gene are SGHTA and FQGTGA. This CDR3 contains 14 residues. The CDR3 protein is CASSPRGSGRESYF. In nucleotides, the CDR3 is TGTGCCAGCAGCCCCCGCGGTAGCGGGAGAGAATCGTACTTC.

This clone has more than one count but fewer than ten. The chain has TRBV5-1 and TRBJ1-2; 8 bases map to TRBD1. V gave up 2 bases and J gave up 6 bases; unmatched junction bases: 12. This CDR3 contains 16 residues. Germline CDR1 SGHRS, CDR2 YFSETQ. In nucleotides, the CDR3 is TGCGCCAGCAGCTTTCAAGGACAGGGCCGGGAGGATGGCTACACCTTC. As protein: CASSFQGQGREDGYTF. Variable domain in full (rest from reference TRBV5-1 and TRBJ1-2): KAGVTQTPRYLIKTRGQQVTLSCSPISGHRSVSWYQQTPGQGLQFLFEYFSETQRNKGNFPGRFSGRQFSNSRSEMNVSTLELGDSALYLCASSFQGQGREDGYTFGSGTRLTVV.

A few counts support this clone. This chain joins TRBV19 and TRBJ1-5; TRBD1 is a possible D gene (5 bases). The V gene's germline CDR1 is LNHDA and CDR2 SQIVND (reference sequence). The CDR3 contains 15 residues. Trimming took off 3 bases at V and 2 bases at J, with 11 bases between the two ends. The CDR3 bases are TGTGCCAGTAGTATTTGGGGAGGGGGCAATCAGCCCCAGCATTTT. It translates to CASSIWGGGNQPQHF.

V is TRBV7-6 and J is TRBJ2-2, with 9 bases aligning to TRBD2. The CDR3 totals 17 residues. Germline lookup yields CDR1 SGHVS and CDR2 FNYEAQ. With V trimmed by 6 bases and J by 5 bases, 13 bases remained unmatched. This CDR3 reads CASRQIAAGGRTGELFF. The CDR3 DNA follows: TGTGCCAGCAGACAGATTGCGGCGGGAGGGCGGACCGGGGAGCTGTTTTTT.

The chain recombines TRBV27 with TRBJ2-2, with D possibly being TRBD2 (5 bases). CDR1 and CDR2 from the germline V gene are MNHEY and SMNVEV (reference sequence). V lost 0 bases and J 5 bases, leaving 7 bases between the germline ends. The CDR3 runs to 14 residues. Here the CDR3 DNA reads TGTGCCAGCAGTTTATCGAGGGTGACCGGGGAGCTGTTTTTT. Translation: CASSLSRVTGELFF.